This T cell receptor beta chain originates from a study of blood T cell repertoires in COVID-19. Looking at the study overall: PBMCs, B-cell-depleted T cells, or T cells were the source of the cDNA or gDNA that made up the material.

Data came from immunoSEQ multiplex PCR; TCRdb stores just in-frame clones and leaves some out. Of 130,000 to 150,000 clones listed, 80% are singletons. The clonotype originates from a woman between 45 and 65 years old with acute or convalescent COVID-19. Sequencing was carried out using peripheral blood.

For the CDR3, the DNA is TGTGCCAGCAGTATCTTCGAGGAGCAGTACTTC. Amino acids: CASSIFEEQYF. The gene calls are TRBV6-2 or TRBV6-3 and TRBJ2-7; D uncertain. This CDR3 has 11 residues. Germline-derived CDR1 and CDR2 are MNHEY and SVGEGT. The V and J ends lost 5 bases and 7 bases respectively, with 9 bases between them.